What follows are 2 T cell receptor beta chains derived from one specimen sequenced in a study of T cell clones after liver transplantation. Assay: immunoSEQ multiplex PCR; the TCRdb copy retains only in-frame clones and omits some. This sample carries 20,000 to 25,000 clones, about 77% of them seen once, and the ten largest clones take under 45%. The material was CD8+ T cells from blood, obtained 54 months after liver transplant. These TCRs come from a human patient who received a liver transplant. Some T cells may originate from the graft donor.

The chain uses TRBV7-9 and TRBJ1-1, with a weak D call TRBD1 (6 bases). This CDR3 contains 15 residues. V lost 5 bases and J 1 base, leaving 14 bases between the germline ends. Germline values: CDR1 SEHNR, CDR2 FQNEAQ (reference sequence). The CDR3 sequence is CASSPYLDRNTEAFF. The CDR3 nucleotides read TGTGCCAGCAGCCCCTACCTGGACAGGAACACTGAAGCTTTCTTT.

This chain links TRBV6-6 with TRBJ1-1; D possibly corresponds to TRBD1 (5 bases). The CDR3 has 12 amino acids. Germline loops: CDR1 MNHNY, CDR2 SVGAGI (reference sequence). V dropped 6 bases and J dropped 8 bases, with 13 bases sitting between them. The CDR3 region is CASRETDGEAFF. Here the CDR3 DNA reads TGTGCCAGCAGGGAGACAGATGGAGAAGCTTTCTTT.